A selection of T cell receptor beta chains follows, all from one sample in a study of shared clonotypes between healthy human individuals. Generated by immunoSEQ multiplex PCR, the TCRdb table keeps only in-frame clones and is missing some. The sample carries more than 2 million clones, 90% to 96% recorded once. The sample comprised naive CD4+ T cells sorted from blood. These receptor sequences come from a man between 18 and 29 years old in good health. The CDR3 runs from the conserved cysteine through the conserved F or W. The D gene is left open where the match is weak. A clone size is listed for some rows: how often the clone was seen (once, few, many), or a class if it is expanded.

D | J | V | size | CDR3 | DNA
NA | TRBJ1-5 | TRBV15 | NA | CATSRDGDAQINQPQHF | TGTGCCACCAGCAGAGATGGGGACGCCCAAATCAATCAGCCCCAGCATTTT
TRBD1 | TRBJ1-4 | TRBV9 | NA | CASSPRDSLNEKLFF | TGTGCCAGCAGCCCCCGGGACAGCCTTAATGAAAAACTGTTTTTT
NA | TRBJ2-3 | TRBV27 | NA | CASSSGRGSTDTQYF | TGTGCCAGCAGTTCGGGGAGAGGTTCCACAGATACGCAGTATTTT
NA | TRBJ2-7 | TRBV2 | NA | CASSQAGREQYF | TGTGCCAGCAGTCAAGCCGGGCGCGAGCAGTACTTC
TRBD1 | TRBJ2-3 | TRBV5-4 | NA | CASSLATGPTDTQYF | TGTGCCAGCAGCTTGGCGACAGGGCCCACAGATACGCAGTATTTT
NA | TRBJ1-4 | TRBV5-1 | NA | CASSLGATTNEKLFF | TGCGCCAGCAGCTTGGGGGCGACAACTAATGAAAAACTGTTTTTT
NA | TRBJ1-2 | TRBV10-3 | NA | CAISDFLGEFYGYTF | TGTGCCATCAGTGACTTTTTGGGGGAGTTCTATGGCTACACCTTC
NA | TRBJ1-6 | TRBV2 | NA | CASKRAPNSPLHF | TGTGCCAGCAAGAGGGCGCCAAATTCACCCCTCCACTTT
NA | TRBJ1-2 | TRBV2 | NA | CASSDLLGGYTF | TGTGCCAGCAGTGATCTTCTGGGTGGCTACACCTTC
TRBD1 | TRBJ2-5 | TRBV18 | NA | CASFRGQWRETQYF | TGTGCCAGCTTCAGGGGGCAATGGAGGGAGACCCAGTACTTC
TRBD2 | TRBJ2-5 | TRBV11-2 | NA | CASSSRLAGGETQYF | TGTGCCAGCAGCTCTCGCCTAGCGGGAGGAGAGACCCAGTACTTC
TRBD1 | TRBJ1-1 | TRBV14 | NA | CASSQARARQGIRYTEAFF | TGTGCCAGCAGCCAAGCCCGTGCCCGACAGGGGATTCGTTACACTGAAGCTTTCTTT
NA | TRBJ1-5 | TRBV6-5 | NA | CASKREQGQPQHF | TGTGCCAGCAAGAGGGAGCAGGGACAGCCCCAGCATTTT
NA | TRBJ2-2 | TRBV5-1 | once | CASTLGATTGELFF | TGCGCCAGCACCCTTGGAGCTACCACCGGGGAGCTGTTTTTT
NA | TRBJ2-5 | TRBV28 | NA | CASCAAGAEKTQYF | TGTGCCAGCTGTGCGGCGGGGGCCGAAAAGACCCAGTACTTC
TRBD1 | TRBJ1-1 | TRBV30 | NA | CAWKRDRVNTEAFF | TGTGCCTGGAAACGGGACAGGGTGAACACTGAAGCTTTCTTT
TRBD1 | TRBJ1-4 | TRBV5-6 | once | CASSADRGVGEKLFF | TGTGCCAGCAGCGCCGACAGGGGAGTCGGGGAAAAACTGTTTTTT
NA | TRBJ1-1 | TRBV30 | NA | CAWARGAEAFF | TGTGCCTGGGCGAGAGGGGCTGAAGCTTTCTTT
TRBD1 | TRBJ2-7 | TRBV5-1 | NA | CASSLVRQGNEQYF | TGCGCCAGCAGCTTGGTCAGACAGGGGAACGAGCAGTACTTC
TRBD1 | TRBJ1-2 | TRBV6-5 | NA | CASSYTGQLNGYTF | TGTGCCAGCAGTTACACGGGACAGCTAAATGGCTACACCTTC
TRBD1 | TRBJ1-1 | TRBV5-4 | NA | CASSLGGGDRVEAFF | TGTGCCAGCAGCTTGGGCGGGGGAGACAGGGTAGAAGCTTTCTTT
NA | TRBJ2-7 | TRBV21-1 | NA | CASSNETGASYEQYF | TGTGCCAGCAGCAATGAGACAGGGGCGTCCTACGAGCAGTACTTC
TRBD1 | TRBJ2-1 | TRBV7-3 | NA | CASSLGTVPGEQFF | TGTGCCAGCAGCTTGGGGACAGTCCCAGGGGAGCAGTTCTTC
NA | TRBJ1-1 | TRBV2 | NA | CASSDETALNTEAFF | TGTGCCAGCAGTGATGAGACAGCTCTGAACACTGAAGCTTTCTTT
NA | TRBJ1-6 | TRBV5-5 | NA | CASSFINSYNSPLHF | TGTGCCAGCAGCTTTATCAACTCCTATAATTCACCCCTCCACTTT
NA | TRBJ2-3 | TRBV19 | NA | CASSRRAGTDTQYF | TGTGCCAGTAGCAGGAGGGCCGGCACAGATACGCAGTATTTT
TRBD2 | TRBJ2-3 | TRBV5-1 | NA | CASSFTGLAATYTDTQYF | TGCGCCAGCAGCTTTACTGGACTAGCGGCTACCTACACAGATACGCAGTATTTT
NA | TRBJ2-5 | TRBV28 | NA | CASSLNSPETQYF | TGTGCCAGCAGTTTAAATTCCCCAGAGACCCAGTACTTC
NA | TRBJ2-7 | TRBV6-5 | NA | CASIGTSSSYEQYF | TGTGCCAGCATCGGGACCTCAAGCTCCTACGAGCAGTACTTC
NA | TRBJ2-3 | TRBV2 | NA | CASGGGAVLDTQYF | TGTGCCAGCGGTGGCGGGGCAGTTTTGGATACGCAGTATTTT
TRBD2 | TRBJ2-1 | TRBV5-6 | NA | CASSNSRDYPGFEQFF | TGTGCCAGCAGCAACTCCCGGGACTACCCGGGTTTCGAGCAGTTCTTC
NA | TRBJ1-2 | TRBV2 | NA | CASSEDWTGGYTF | TGTGCCAGCAGTGAGGATTGGACCGGTGGCTACACCTTC
NA | TRBJ1-1 | TRBV7-7 | NA | CASSMDGMNTEAFF | TGTGCTAGCAGCATGGATGGCATGAACACTGAAGCTTTCTTT
NA | TRBJ1-1 | TRBV7-9 | NA | CASSFGKNTEAFF | TGTGCCAGCAGCTTCGGGAAGAACACTGAAGCTTTCTTT
TRBD1 | TRBJ1-5 | TRBV6-4 | NA | CASSDSGTDQPQHF | TGTGCCAGCAGTGACTCTGGGACAGATCAGCCCCAGCATTTT
TRBD1 | TRBJ1-1 | TRBV5-8 | NA | CASERQGSMNTEAFF | TGTGCCAGCGAGAGACAGGGAAGCATGAACACTGAAGCTTTCTTT
TRBD1 | TRBJ2-6 | TRBV19 | NA | CASSRQGPSGANVLTF | TGTGCCAGTAGTAGACAGGGCCCCTCTGGGGCCAACGTCCTGACTTTC
NA | TRBJ2-3 | TRBV7-2 | NA | CASTLGQYTDTQYF | TGTGCCAGCACCCTAGGACAGTACACAGATACGCAGTATTTT
NA | TRBJ1-1 | TRBV6-5 | NA | CASSYAGNTEAFF | TGTGCCAGCAGTTACGCCGGGAACACTGAAGCTTTCTTT
NA | TRBJ1-1 | TRBV20-1 | NA | CSATDTEAFF | TGCAGTGCTACGGACACTGAAGCTTTCTTT
NA | TRBJ2-5 | TRBV5-1 | NA | CASSLEYGLETQYF | TGCGCCAGCAGCTTGGAATACGGACTCGAGACCCAGTACTTC
NA | TRBJ1-1 | TRBV30 | few | CAWSGGTLNTEAFF | TGTGCCTGGAGTGGAGGGACCCTGAACACTGAAGCTTTCTTT
NA | TRBJ2-7 | TRBV18 | NA | CASSPRSSALGEEQYF | TGTGCCAGCTCACCTAGGTCTAGCGCCCTCGGAGAAGAGCAGTACTTC
TRBD2 | TRBJ2-1 | TRBV7-9 | NA | CASSPRLGLADYNEQFF | TGTGCCAGCAGCCCTAGGCTAGGACTAGCGGACTACAATGAGCAGTTCTTC
NA | TRBJ1-1 | TRBV9 | NA | CASSVDAGLGTEAFF | TGTGCCAGCAGCGTAGACGCGGGGTTGGGAACTGAAGCTTTCTTT
TRBD2 | TRBJ2-4 | TRBV7-8 | NA | CASSVGTSGSGLGIQYF | TGTGCCAGCAGCGTCGGGACTAGCGGGAGCGGGTTGGGCATTCAGTACTTC
NA | TRBJ1-1 | TRBV10-3 | few | CAMDGGRHTEAFF | TGTGCCATGGACGGCGGGAGGCACACTGAAGCTTTCTTT
NA | TRBJ1-1 | TRBV21-1 | few | CPTGGNTEAFF | TGCCCGACGGGGGGGAACACTGAAGCTTTCTTT
NA | TRBJ2-3 | TRBV5-6 | NA | CASSLQRTALTTTDTQYF | TGTGCCAGCAGCTTACAGAGAACGGCCCTTACAACCACAGATACGCAGTATTTT
TRBD1 | TRBJ2-7 | TRBV2 | NA | CASSETGQGWDEQYF | TGTGCCAGCAGTGAAACAGGACAGGGCTGGGACGAGCAGTACTTC
NA | TRBJ2-5 | TRBV6-5 | NA | CASRKGTLQETQYF | TGTGCCAGCAGGAAGGGGACCCTCCAAGAGACCCAGTACTTC